This T cell receptor beta chain was captured in a study of T cell responses to AZD1222 COVID-19 vaccine. The method was immunoSEQ multiplex PCR; TCRdb's version includes in-frame clones alone and lacks a portion of them. The table includes around 120,000 clones, nearly 90% detected once. The CDR3 loop spans 14 amino acids. V shed 0 bases and J 7 bases; nucleotides not matched to a gene: 3. Germline-derived CDR1 and CDR2 are MNHEY and SVGAGI. This sequence was found in an adult who received the AZD1222 COVID-19 vaccine. Source: peripheral blood, taken 28 days after the second AZD1222 dose. The rearrangement links TRBV6-5 to TRBJ2-3; 8 nucleotides line up with TRBD1. The CDR3: CASSYSRGLHTQYF. The CDR3 DNA reads TGTGCCAGCAGTTACTCCAGGGGGCTTCATACGCAGTATTTT.